The clone carrying this T cell receptor beta chain showed up just once. The sample originates from a study of T cell changes during pregnancy in multiple sclerosis. The V end was cut by 0 bases, the J end by 4 bases, with 14 bases between. Germline CDR1 SGDLS, CDR2 YYNGEE. The length of the CDR3 is 16 residues. Assay used: immunoSEQ multiplex PCR; TCRdb lists only in-frame clones, some missing. This table has 60,000 to 70,000 clones, roughly 91% appearing once. The chain uses TRBV9 and TRBJ1-5, with a tentative D call TRBD1 (5 bases). This TCR came from a female donor in good health, enrolled as a control in a pregnancy study. Sample: peripheral blood, taken after pregnancy. The CDR3, as DNA: TGTGCCAGCAGCGTAGGGGGGGGGTTTGGTAATCAGCCCCAGCATTTT. Translated: CASSVGGGFGNQPQHF.